This T cell receptor (beta chain) was found in a study of technical replicates of blood from a handful of donors. Data came from immunoSEQ multiplex PCR; TCRdb stores just in-frame clones and leaves some out. The sample lists around 68,000 clones; 95% to 97% were seen once. Germline lookup yields CDR1 GTSNPN and CDR2 SVGIG (reference sequence). The V and J ends lost 2 bases and 0 bases respectively, with 17 bases between them. There are 16 residues in the CDR3. The sequence was obtained from a human donor in good health. V is TRBV30 and J is TRBJ2-7; D possibly corresponds to TRBD2 (5 bases). The sequencing sample was made of T cells isolated from PBMCs. CDR3: CAWSPIQFGSSYEQYF. CDR3 DNA: TGTGCCTGGAGTCCCATCCAGTTTGGGAGCTCCTACGAGCAGTACTTC. The whole variable domain, remainder taken from reference TRBV30 and TRBJ2-7, is SQTIHQWPATLVQPVGSPLSLECTVEGTSNPNLYWYRQAAGRGLQLLFYSVGIGQISSEVPQNLSASRPQDRQFILSSKKLLLSDSGFYLCAWSPIQFGSSYEQYFGPGTRLTVT.